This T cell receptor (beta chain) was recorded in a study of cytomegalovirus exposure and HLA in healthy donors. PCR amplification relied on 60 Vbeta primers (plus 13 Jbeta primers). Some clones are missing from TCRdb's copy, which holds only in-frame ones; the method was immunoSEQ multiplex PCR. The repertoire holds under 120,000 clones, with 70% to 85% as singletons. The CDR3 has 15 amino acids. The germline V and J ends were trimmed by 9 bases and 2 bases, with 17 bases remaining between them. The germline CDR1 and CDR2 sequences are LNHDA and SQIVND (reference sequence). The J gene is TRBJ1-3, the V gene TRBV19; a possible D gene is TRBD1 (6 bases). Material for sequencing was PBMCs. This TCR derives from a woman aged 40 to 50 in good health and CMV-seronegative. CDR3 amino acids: CARPWGQHPGNTIYF. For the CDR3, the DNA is TGTGCCAGGCCATGGGGGCAACACCCTGGAAACACCATATATTTT.